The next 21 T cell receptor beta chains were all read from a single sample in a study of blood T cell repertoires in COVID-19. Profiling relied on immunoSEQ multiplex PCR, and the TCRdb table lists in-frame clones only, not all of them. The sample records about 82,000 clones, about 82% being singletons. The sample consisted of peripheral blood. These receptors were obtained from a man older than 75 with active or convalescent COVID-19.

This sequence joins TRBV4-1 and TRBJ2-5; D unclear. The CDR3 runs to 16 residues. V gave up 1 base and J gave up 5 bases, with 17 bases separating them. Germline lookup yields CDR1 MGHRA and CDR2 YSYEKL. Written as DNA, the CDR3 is TGCGCCAGCAGCCAAGTCATGGAACTATCCGGGGAGACCCAGTACTTC. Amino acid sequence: CASSQVMELSGETQYF.

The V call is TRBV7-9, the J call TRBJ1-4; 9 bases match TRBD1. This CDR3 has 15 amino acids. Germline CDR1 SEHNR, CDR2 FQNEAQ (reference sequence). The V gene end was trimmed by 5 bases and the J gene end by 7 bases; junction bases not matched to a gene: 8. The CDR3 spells CASSRGTGTSEKLFF. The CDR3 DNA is TGTGCCAGCAGCAGGGGGACAGGGACGAGTGAAAAACTGTTTTTT.

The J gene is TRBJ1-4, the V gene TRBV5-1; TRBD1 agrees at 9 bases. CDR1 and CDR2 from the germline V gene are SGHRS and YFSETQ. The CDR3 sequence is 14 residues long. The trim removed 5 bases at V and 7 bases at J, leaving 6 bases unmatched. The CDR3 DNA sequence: TGCGCCAGCAGTCCGGGACAGGGCGGTGAAAAACTGTTTTTT. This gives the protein CASSPGQGGEKLFF.

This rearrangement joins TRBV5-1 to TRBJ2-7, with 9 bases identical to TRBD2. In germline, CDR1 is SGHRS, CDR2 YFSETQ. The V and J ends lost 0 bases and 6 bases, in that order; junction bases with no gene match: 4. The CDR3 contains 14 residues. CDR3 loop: CASSLVAGASEQYV. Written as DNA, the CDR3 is TGCGCCAGCAGCTTGGTAGCGGGAGCGTCCGAGCAGTACGTC.

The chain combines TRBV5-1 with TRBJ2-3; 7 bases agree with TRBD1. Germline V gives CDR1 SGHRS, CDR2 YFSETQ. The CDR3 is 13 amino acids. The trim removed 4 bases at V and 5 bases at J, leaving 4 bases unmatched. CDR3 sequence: CASSIPGGDTQYF. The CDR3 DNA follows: TGCGCCAGCAGCATCCCAGGGGGAGATACGCAGTATTTT.

In nucleotides, the CDR3 is TGCGCCAGCAGCTTGGAGGGACACTTGAACACTGAAGCTTTCTTT. Protein: CASSLEGHLNTEAFF. The rearrangement links TRBV5-1 to TRBJ1-1; D perhaps matches TRBD1 (6 bases). Per the germline V gene, CDR1 is SGHRS and CDR2 is YFSETQ. CDR3 length: 15 residues. Trimming took off 0 bases at V and 0 bases at J, with 9 bases between the two ends.

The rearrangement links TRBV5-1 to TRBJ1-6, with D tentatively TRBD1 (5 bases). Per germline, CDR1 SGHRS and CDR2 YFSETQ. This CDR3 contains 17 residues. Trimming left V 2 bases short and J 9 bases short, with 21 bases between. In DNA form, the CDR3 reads TGCGCCAGCAGCTTTCAACCAGGGTCATTGGGTATTTCACCCCTCCACTTT. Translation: CASSFQPGSLGISPLHF.

The CDR3: CASNKDRSSYNEQFF. The CDR3 bases are TGTGCCAGCAATAAAGACAGGAGCTCCTACAATGAGCAGTTCTTC. J is TRBJ2-1 and V is TRBV6-5, with D perhaps matching TRBD1 (6 bases). The CDR3 length is 15 residues. Trimming pared 7 bases from V and 0 bases from J, leaving 13 bases between. Germline CDR1 MNHEY, CDR2 SVGAGI.

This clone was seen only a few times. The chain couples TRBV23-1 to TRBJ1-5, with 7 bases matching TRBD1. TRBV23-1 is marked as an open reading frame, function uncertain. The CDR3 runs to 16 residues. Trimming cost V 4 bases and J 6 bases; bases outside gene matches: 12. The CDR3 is CASSPPSGGLGQPQHF. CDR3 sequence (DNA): TGCGCCAGCAGTCCCCCTTCAGGGGGACTCGGTCAGCCCCAGCATTTT.

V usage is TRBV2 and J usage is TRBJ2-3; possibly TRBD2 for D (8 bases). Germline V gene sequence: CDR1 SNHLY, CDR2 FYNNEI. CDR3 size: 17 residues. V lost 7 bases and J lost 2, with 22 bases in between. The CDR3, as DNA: TGTGCCAGCAACACATACCGGGGGGGGACAGTCACAGATACGCAGTATTTT. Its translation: CASNTYRGGTVTDTQYF. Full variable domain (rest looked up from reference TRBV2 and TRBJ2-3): EPEVTQTPSHQVTQMGQEVILRCVPISNHLYFYWYRQILGQKVEFLVSFYNNEISEKSEIFDDQFSVERPDGSNFTLKIRSTKLEDSAMYFCASNTYRGGTVTDTQYFGPGTRLTVL.

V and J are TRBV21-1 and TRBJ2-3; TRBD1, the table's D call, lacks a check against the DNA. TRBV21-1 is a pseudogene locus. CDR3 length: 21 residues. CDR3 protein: CASSSHPQGQDNAPITDTQYF. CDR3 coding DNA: TGTGCCAGCAGCAGCCATCCCCAGGGGCAGGACAACGCACCGATCACAGATACGCAGTATTTT.

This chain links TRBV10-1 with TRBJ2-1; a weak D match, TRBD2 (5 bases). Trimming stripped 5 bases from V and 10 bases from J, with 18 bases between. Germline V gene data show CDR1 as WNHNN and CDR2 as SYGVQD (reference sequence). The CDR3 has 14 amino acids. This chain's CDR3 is CASSRTQEVREQFF. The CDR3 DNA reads TGCGCCAGCAGTAGGACCCAGGAGGTTCGGGAGCAGTTCTTC.

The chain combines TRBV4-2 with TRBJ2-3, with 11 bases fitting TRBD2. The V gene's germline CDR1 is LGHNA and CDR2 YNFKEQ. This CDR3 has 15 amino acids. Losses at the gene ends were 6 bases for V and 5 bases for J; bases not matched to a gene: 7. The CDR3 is CASRHSGRAGDTQYF. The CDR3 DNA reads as TGTGCCAGCAGACATAGCGGGAGGGCGGGAGATACGCAGTATTTT.

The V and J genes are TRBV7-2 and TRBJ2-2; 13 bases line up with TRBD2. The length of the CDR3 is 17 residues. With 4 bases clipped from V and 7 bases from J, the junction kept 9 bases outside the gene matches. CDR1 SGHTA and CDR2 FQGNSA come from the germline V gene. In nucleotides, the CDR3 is TGTGCCAGCAGCTACGAACTAGCGGGAGGGCCAGGCGGGGAGCTGTTTTTT. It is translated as CASSYELAGGPGGELFF.

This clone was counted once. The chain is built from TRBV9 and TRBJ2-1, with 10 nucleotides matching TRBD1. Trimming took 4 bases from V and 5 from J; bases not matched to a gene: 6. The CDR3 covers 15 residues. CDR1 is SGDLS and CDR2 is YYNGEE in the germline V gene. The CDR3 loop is CASSPQGQGNNEQFF. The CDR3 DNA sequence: TGTGCCAGCAGCCCTCAGGGACAGGGGAACAATGAGCAGTTCTTC.

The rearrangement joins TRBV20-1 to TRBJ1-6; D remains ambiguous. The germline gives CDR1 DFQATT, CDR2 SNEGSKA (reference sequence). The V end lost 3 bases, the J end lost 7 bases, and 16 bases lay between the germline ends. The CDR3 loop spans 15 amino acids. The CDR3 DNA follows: TGCAGTGCTAGTCCCCTCGGTCAAGAGAATTCACCCCTCCACTTT. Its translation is CSASPLGQENSPLHF.

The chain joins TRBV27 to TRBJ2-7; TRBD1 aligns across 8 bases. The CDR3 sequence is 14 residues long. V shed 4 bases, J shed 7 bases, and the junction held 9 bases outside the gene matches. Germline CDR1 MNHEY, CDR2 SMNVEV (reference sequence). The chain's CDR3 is CASSSNQGAREQYV. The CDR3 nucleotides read TGTGCCAGCAGTTCCAACCAGGGGGCGCGTGAGCAGTACGTC.

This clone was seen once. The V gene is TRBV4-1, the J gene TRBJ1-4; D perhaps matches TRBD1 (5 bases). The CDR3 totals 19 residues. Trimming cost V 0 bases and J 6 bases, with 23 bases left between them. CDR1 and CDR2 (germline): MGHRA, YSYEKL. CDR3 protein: CASSQDLRTFRNKHEKLFF. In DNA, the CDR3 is TGCGCCAGCAGCCAAGATCTTCGGACATTCAGAAACAAGCATGAAAAACTGTTTTTT.

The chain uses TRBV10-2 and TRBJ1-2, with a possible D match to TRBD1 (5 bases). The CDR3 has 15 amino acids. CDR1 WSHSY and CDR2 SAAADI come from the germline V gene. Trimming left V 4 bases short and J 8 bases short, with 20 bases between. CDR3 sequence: CASSAWTRAMSGYTF. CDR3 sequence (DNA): TGCGCCAGCAGTGCTTGGACCAGGGCTATGTCCGGCTACACCTTC.

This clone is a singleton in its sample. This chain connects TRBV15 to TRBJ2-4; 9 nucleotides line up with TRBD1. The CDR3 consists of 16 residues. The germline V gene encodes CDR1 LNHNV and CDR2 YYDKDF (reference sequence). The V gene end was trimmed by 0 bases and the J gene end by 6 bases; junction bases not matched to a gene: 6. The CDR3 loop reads CATSREHRGQGNIQYF. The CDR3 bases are TGTGCCACCAGCAGAGAACACAGGGGGCAGGGAAACATTCAGTACTTC.

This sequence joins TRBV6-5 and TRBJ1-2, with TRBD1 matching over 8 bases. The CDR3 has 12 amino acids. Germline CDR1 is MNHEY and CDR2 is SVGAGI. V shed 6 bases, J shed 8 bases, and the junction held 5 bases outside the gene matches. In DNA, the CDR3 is TGTGCCAGCAGCCTAACAGGGGGGGGCTACACCTTC. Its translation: CASSLTGGGYTF.